This TCR beta chain was captured in a study of T cell responses to AZD1222 COVID-19 vaccine. Data came from immunoSEQ multiplex PCR; TCRdb stores just in-frame clones and leaves some out. This repertoire shows 100,000 to 120,000 clones, 85% to 95% found once; its top ten account for around 2.8%. The study's findings and limits: The study found vaccine-associated CD4 TCRs spanning spike, dominant at 160-218 and 743-854. The donor group comprised mostly white British people and more females; the analysis possibly underestimated clonal diversity. Only a handful of AZD1222 recipients, more than five in all, had baseline seropositivity. The reported proportion of spike-specific TCRs targeting unmutated variant regions was nearly half.

Germline CDR1 reads SNHLY; CDR2 reads FYNNEI. V lost 10 bases and J lost 6; bases outside the gene matches: 9. The length of the CDR3 is 14 residues. As for this clone: Its specificity is not known.

V and J are TRBV2 and TRBJ2-1; 10 bases line up with TRBD2. Source: peripheral blood, taken 28 days after the second AZD1222 dose. This receptor was taken from an adult who received the AZD1222 COVID-19 vaccine. CDR3 protein: CATKLAGGSNEQFF. The CDR3 nucleotides read TGTGCCACTAAATTAGCGGGGGGATCCAATGAGCAGTTCTTC.